A selection of T cell receptor beta chains follows, all from one sample in a study of shared clonotypes between healthy human individuals. TCRdb keeps only in-frame clones here, not all; method: immunoSEQ multiplex PCR. Of over 2 million clones listed, over 85% are singletons. Material for sequencing was naive CD8+ T cells sorted from blood. These receptors were taken from a man younger than 30 in good health. The CDR3 runs from the conserved cysteine through the conserved F or W. Only some rows state a clone size, as once, few, many or a class for expanded clones.

clone size | V gene | CDR3 protein
NA | TRBV9 | CASSVRAWDIQYF
NA | TRBV28 | CASSFLSGGPYYGYTF
NA | TRBV6-1 | CASSEITADQPQHF
NA | TRBV1 | CTSSQFGLVPYEQYF
NA | TRBV7-8 | CASSLGALGHYDF
NA | TRBV15 | CATSTLAGGPSGETQYF
NA | TRBV18 | CASSLGGGDIGELFF
NA | TRBV7-9 | CASSETRGPTLNTGELFF
NA | TRBV4-1 | CASSHPGLAYETQYF
NA | TRBV5-6 | CASSWEATNTEAFF
NA | TRBV6-6 | CASSYKSTGAYNEQFF
NA | TRBV23-1 | CASSQSFLGLGNTEAFF
NA | TRBV15 | CATSSDRGSGNTIYF
NA | TRBV6-5 | CASSYLTDTTEAFF
NA | TRBV6-5 | CASSYSGGGETQYF
NA | TRBV7-9 | CASSLGGNSNQPQHF
NA | TRBV27 | CASSLAPGTGSHEQYF
NA | TRBV6-6 | CASSYFQGNTDTQYF
NA | TRBV28 | CASSFGFSGHNYEQYF
NA | TRBV4-1 | CASSQEAGWYEQYF
NA | TRBV27 | CASLGLADYEQYF
NA | TRBV2 | CASSDDRPALHEAFF
NA | TRBV18 | CASSPKDRYSYEQYF
NA | TRBV28 | CASSLTGTAEQYF
NA | TRBV7-9 | CASSPTPRDSSSYEQYF
NA | TRBV7-9 | CASSSRLAGVRETQYF
NA | TRBV6-6 | CASTLSGAFYEQYF
NA | TRBV6-5 | CASSYVDRYTEAFF
NA | TRBV6-5 | CAAGYEQYF
once | TRBV5-6 | CASSPEVVGTQYF
NA | TRBV29-1 | CSVEVWLKRGRGAYEQYF
NA | TRBV2 | CASSEARPGSETQYF
NA | TRBV4-1 | CASSQGQGSNQPQHF
NA | TRBV13 | CASSPQGLALEQFF
NA | TRBV19 | CASLGSNEKLFF
NA | TRBV2 | CAKSGVTEAFF